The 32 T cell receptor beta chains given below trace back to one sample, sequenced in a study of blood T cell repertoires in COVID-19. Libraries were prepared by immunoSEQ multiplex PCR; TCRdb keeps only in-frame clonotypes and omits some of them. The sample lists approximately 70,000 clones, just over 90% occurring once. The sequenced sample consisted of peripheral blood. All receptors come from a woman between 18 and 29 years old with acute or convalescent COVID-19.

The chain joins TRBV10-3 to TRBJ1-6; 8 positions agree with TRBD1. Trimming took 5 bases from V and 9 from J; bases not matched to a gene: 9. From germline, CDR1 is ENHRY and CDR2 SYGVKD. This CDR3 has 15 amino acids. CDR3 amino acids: CAISTTGVVGSPLHF. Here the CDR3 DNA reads TGTGCCATCAGTACGACAGGGGTGGTAGGTTCACCCCTCCACTTT.

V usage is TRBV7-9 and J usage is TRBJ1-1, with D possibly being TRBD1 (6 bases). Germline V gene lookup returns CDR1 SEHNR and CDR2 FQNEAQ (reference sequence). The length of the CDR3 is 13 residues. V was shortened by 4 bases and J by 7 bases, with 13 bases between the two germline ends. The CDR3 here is CASSSGTQGEAFF. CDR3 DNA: TGTGCCAGCAGCTCCGGGACACAGGGTGAAGCTTTCTTT.

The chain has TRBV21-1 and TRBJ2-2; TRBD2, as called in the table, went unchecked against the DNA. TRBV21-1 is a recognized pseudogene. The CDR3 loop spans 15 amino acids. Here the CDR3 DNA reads TGTGCCAGCAGCCTGAGCGGGAGATACACCGGGGAGCTGTTTTTT. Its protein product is CASSLSGRYTGELFF.

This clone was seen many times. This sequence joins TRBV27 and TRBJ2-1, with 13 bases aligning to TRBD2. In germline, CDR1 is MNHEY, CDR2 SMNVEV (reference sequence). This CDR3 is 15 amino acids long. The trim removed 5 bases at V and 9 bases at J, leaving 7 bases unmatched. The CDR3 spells CASSDGTSGMSEQFF. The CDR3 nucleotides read TGTGCCAGCAGTGACGGGACTAGCGGGATGAGTGAGCAGTTCTTC.

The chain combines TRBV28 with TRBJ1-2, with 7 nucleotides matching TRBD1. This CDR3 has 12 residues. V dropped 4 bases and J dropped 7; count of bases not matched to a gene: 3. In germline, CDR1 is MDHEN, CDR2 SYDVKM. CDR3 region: CASSSGTAGYTF. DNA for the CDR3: TGTGCCAGCAGTTCCGGGACAGCTGGCTACACCTTC.

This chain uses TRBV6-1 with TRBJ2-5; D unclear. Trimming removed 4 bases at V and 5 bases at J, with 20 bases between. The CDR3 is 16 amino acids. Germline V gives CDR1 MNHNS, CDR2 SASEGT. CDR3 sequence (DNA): TGTGCCAGCAGTGCGATGATATCGGTTTCACAGGAGACCCAGTACTTC. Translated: CASSAMISVSQETQYF.

CDR3 sequence: CASSRDSGVSQPQHF. In DNA form, the CDR3 reads TGCGCCAGCAGCCGAGACTCAGGGGTGTCCCAGCCCCAGCATTTT. The rearrangement links TRBV4-1 to TRBJ1-5; perhaps TRBD1 as D (6 bases). The V end lost 4 bases, the J end lost 7 bases, and 17 bases lay between the germline ends. Germline loops: CDR1 MGHRA, CDR2 YSYEKL. There are 15 residues in the CDR3.

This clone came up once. DNA of the CDR3: TGTGCCAGCAGCGTAGTTCCAGGGAAGCTTGGTGGCTACACCTTC. It encodes CASSVVPGKLGGYTF. The chain joins TRBV9 to TRBJ1-2; TRBD1 might be the D (5 bases). V gave up 0 bases and J gave up 7 bases, with 16 bases separating them. The CDR3 is made up of 15 amino acids. Germline V gives CDR1 SGDLS, CDR2 YYNGEE.

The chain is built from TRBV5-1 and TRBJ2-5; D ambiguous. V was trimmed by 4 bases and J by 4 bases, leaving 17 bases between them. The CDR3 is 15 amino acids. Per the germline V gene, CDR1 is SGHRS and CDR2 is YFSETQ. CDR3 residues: CASSDPRSMGETQYF. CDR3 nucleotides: TGCGCCAGCAGCGATCCGAGGTCCATGGGAGAGACCCAGTACTTC.

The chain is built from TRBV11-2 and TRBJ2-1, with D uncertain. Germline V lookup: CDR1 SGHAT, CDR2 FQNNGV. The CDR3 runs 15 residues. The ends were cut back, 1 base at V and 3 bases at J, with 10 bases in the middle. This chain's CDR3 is CASSLVHTHYNEQFF. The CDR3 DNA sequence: TGTGCCAGCAGCTTAGTTCACACCCACTACAATGAGCAGTTCTTC.

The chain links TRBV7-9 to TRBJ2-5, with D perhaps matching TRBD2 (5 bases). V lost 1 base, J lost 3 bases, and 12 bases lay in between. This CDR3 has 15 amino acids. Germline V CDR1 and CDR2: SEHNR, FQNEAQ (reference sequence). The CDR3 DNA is TGTGCCAGCAGCTTAGTTGGCGGGTTTAAAGAGACCCAGTACTTC. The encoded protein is CASSLVGGFKETQYF. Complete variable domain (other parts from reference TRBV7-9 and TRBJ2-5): DTGVSQNPRHKITKRGQNVTFRCDPISEHNRLYWYRQTLGQGPEFLTYFQNEAQLEKSRLLSDRFSAERPKGSFSTLEIQRTEQGDSAMYLCASSLVGGFKETQYFGPGTRLLVL.

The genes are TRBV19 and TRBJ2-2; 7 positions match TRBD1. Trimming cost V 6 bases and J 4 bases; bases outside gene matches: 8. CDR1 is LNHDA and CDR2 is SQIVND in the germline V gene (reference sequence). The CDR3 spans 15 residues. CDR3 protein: CASSQTGPSTGELFF. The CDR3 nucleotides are TGTGCCAGTAGCCAGACAGGGCCCAGCACCGGGGAGCTGTTTTTT. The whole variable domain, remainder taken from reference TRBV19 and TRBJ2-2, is DGGITQSPKYLFRKEGQNVTLSCEQNLNHDAMYWYRQDPGQGLRLIYYSQIVNDFQKGDIAEGYSVSREKKESFPLTVTSAQKNPTAFYLCASSQTGPSTGELFFGEGSRLTVL.

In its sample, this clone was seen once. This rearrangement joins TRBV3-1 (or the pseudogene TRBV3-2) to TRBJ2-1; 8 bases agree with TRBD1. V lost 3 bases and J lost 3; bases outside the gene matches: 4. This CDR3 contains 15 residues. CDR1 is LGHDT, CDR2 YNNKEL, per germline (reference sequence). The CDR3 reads CASSQRQGNYNEQFF. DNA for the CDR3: TGTGCCAGCAGCCAGAGACAGGGGAACTACAATGAGCAGTTCTTC.

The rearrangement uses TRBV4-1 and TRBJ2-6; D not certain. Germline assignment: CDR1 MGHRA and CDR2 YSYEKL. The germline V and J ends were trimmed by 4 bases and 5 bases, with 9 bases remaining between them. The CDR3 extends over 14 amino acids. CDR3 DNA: TGCGCCAGCAGCCGAGATCCTAGGGCCAACGTCCTGACTTTC. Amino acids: CASSRDPRANVLTF.

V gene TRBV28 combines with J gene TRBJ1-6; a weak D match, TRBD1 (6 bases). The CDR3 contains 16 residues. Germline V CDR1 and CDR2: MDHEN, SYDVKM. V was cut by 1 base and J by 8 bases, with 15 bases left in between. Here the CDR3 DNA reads TGTGCCAGCAGTTTATTGACAGGCAGAGATCATTCACCCCTCCACTTT. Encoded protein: CASSLLTGRDHSPLHF.

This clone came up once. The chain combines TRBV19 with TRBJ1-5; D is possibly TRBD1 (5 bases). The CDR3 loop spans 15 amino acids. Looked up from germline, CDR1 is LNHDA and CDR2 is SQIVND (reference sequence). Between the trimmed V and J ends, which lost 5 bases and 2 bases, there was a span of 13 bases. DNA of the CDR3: TGTGCCAGTAGTGAACCAAGGGGTCGCAATCAGCCCCAGCATTTT. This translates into CASSEPRGRNQPQHF.

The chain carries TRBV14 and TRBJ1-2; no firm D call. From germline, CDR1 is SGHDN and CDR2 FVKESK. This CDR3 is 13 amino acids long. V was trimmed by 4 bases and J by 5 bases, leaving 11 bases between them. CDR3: CASSRANVYGYTF. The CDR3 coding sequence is TGTGCCAGCAGCCGGGCCAATGTATATGGCTACACCTTC.

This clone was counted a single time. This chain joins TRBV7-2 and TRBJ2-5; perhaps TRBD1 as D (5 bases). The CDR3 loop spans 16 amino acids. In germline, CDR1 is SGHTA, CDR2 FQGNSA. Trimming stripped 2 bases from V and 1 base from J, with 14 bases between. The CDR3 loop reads CASSLKGAVGQETQYF. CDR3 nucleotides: TGTGCCAGCAGCTTAAAAGGGGCGGTAGGCCAAGAGACCCAGTACTTC.

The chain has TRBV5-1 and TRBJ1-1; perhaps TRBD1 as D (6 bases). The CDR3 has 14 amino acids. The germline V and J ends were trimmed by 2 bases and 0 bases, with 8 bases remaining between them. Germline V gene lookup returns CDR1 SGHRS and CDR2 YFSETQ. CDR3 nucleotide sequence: TGCGCCAGCAGCTTAACAGGGATGAACACTGAAGCTTTCTTT. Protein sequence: CASSLTGMNTEAFF.

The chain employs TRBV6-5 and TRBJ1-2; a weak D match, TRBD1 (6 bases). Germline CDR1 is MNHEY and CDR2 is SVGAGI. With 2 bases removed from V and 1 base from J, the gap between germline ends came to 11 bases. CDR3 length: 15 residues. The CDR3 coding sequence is TGTGCCAGCAGTTACGTGGCAGGGGATAACTATGGCTACACCTTC. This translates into CASSYVAGDNYGYTF.

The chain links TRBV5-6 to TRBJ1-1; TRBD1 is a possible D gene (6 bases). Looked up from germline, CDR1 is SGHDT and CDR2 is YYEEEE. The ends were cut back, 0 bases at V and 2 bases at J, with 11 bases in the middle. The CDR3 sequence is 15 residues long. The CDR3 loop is CASSLERGPNTEAFF. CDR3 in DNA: TGTGCCAGCAGCTTGGAGCGGGGGCCCAACACTGAAGCTTTCTTT.

The CDR3 loop is CASSQDSGMNTEAFF. Here the CDR3 DNA reads TGCGCCAGCAGCCAAGATTCCGGTATGAACACTGAAGCTTTCTTT. V and J are TRBV4-3 and TRBJ1-1; D not resolved. Germline V gene lookup returns CDR1 LGHNA and CDR2 YSLEER. V was shortened by 0 bases and J by 0 bases, with 8 bases between the two germline ends. CDR3 length equals 15 residues.

CDR3 sequence reads: CASSLRLGYREQYF. Written as DNA, the CDR3 is TGTGCCAGCAGCCTGAGGCTTGGTTACCGCGAGCAGTACTTC. The rearrangement uses TRBV6-5 and TRBJ2-7; D is uncertain. Germline assignment: CDR1 MNHEY and CDR2 SVGAGI. The CDR3 has 14 amino acids. V was pared by 6 bases and J by 6 bases, with 18 bases between.

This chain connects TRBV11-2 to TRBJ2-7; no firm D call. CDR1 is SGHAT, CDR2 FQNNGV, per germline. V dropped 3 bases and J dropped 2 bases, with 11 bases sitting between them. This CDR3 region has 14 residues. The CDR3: CASSFPDSTYEQYF. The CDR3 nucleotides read TGTGCCAGCAGCTTTCCAGACTCCACCTACGAGCAGTACTTC.

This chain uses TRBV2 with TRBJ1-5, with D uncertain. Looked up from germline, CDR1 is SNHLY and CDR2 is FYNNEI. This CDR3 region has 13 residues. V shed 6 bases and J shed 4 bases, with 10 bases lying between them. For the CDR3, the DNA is TGTGCCAGCAGGCCAGGCTTTAATCAGCCCCAGCATTTT. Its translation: CASRPGFNQPQHF.

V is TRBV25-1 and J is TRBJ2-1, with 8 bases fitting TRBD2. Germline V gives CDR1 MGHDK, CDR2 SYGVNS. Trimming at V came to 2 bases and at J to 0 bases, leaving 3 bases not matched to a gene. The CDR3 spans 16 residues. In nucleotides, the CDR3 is TGTGCCAGCAGTGAAAGCGGGAGCGACTCCTACAATGAGCAGTTCTTC. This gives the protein CASSESGSDSYNEQFF.

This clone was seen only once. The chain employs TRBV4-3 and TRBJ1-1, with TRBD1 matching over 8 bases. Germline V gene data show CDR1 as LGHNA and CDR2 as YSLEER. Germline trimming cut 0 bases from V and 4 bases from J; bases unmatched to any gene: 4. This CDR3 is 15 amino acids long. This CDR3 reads CASSQDRGLSTEAFF. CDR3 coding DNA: TGCGCCAGCAGCCAAGACAGGGGGCTAAGCACTGAAGCTTTCTTT.

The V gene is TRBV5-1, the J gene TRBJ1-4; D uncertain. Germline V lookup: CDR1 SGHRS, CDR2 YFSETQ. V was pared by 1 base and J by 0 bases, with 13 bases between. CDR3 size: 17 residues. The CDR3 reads CASSLNPGGATNEKLFF. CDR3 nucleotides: TGCGCCAGCAGCTTGAATCCGGGAGGAGCAACTAATGAAAAACTGTTTTTT.

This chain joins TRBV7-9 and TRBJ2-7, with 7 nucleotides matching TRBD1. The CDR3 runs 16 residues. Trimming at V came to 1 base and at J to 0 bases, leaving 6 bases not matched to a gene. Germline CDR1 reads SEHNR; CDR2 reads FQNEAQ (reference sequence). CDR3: CASSLGRDRLSYEQYF. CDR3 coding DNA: TGTGCCAGCAGCTTAGGTCGGGACAGACTCTCCTACGAGCAGTACTTC.

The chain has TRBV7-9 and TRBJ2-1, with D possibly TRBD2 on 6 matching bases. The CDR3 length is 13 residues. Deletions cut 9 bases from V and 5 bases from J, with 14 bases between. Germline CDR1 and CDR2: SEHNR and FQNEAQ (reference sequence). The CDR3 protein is CASTRAGHNEQFF. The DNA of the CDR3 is TGTGCCAGTACGAGGGCGGGGCACAATGAGCAGTTCTTC.

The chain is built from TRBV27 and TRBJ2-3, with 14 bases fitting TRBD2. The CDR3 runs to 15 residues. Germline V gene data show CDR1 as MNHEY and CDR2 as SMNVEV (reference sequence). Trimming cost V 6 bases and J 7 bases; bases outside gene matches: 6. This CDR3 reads CASSRGLAGAHTQYF. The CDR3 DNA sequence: TGTGCCAGCAGCCGGGGACTAGCGGGAGCGCATACGCAGTATTTT.

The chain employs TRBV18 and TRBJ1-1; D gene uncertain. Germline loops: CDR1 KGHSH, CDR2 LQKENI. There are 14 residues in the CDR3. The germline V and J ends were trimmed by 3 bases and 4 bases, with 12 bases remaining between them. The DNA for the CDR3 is TGTGCCAGCTCACCCAATGACGGGTTCACTGAAGCTTTCTTT. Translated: CASSPNDGFTEAFF.